These T cell receptor beta chains were read from a single sample in a study of T cell responses to AZD1222 COVID-19 vaccine. TCRdb's copy holds only in-frame clones and misses some; the assay was immunoSEQ multiplex PCR. The sample records about 200,000 clones, roughly nine tenths being singletons. The sequences come from peripheral blood, collected 28 days after the second dose of the MenACWY control vaccine. These receptors all stem from an adult who received the MenACWY meningococcal vaccine as a control. Each CDR3 is given with its conserved first and last residue. The order of the fields is J gene, V gene, D gene, clone size, CDR3 DNA, CDR3 protein. The D gene is left open where the match is weak. Expanded clones get a size class; other rows say once, few or many, or leave the size out.

J gene: TRBJ2-3
V gene: TRBV25-1
D gene: .
clone size: .
CDR3 DNA: TGTGCCAGCAGTGGGGAAGGGGCAGATACGCAGTATTTT
CDR3 protein: CASSGEGADTQYF

J gene: TRBJ2-3
V gene: TRBV9
D gene: .
clone size: .
CDR3 DNA: TGTGCCAGCAGCGCCCGTAGCAGTTTCACAGATACGCAGTATTTT
CDR3 protein: CASSARSSFTDTQYF

J gene: TRBJ2-7
V gene: TRBV25-1
D gene: TRBD2
clone size: .
CDR3 DNA: TGTGCCAGCACACGGGCGAGTAGCGGGAGAAGCGAGCAGTACTTC
CDR3 protein: CASTRASSGRSEQYF

J gene: TRBJ1-6
V gene: TRBV30
D gene: .
clone size: few
CDR3 DNA: TGTGCCTGGAGTACGGGCCTTAATTCACCCCTCCACTTT
CDR3 protein: CAWSTGLNSPLHF

J gene: TRBJ1-1
V gene: TRBV7-3
D gene: .
clone size: .
CDR3 DNA: TGTGCCAGCAGCTTAGTCCCAGGCAAGAACACTGAAGCTTTCTTT
CDR3 protein: CASSLVPGKNTEAFF

J gene: TRBJ1-2
V gene: TRBV6-5
D gene: TRBD1
clone size: .
CDR3 DNA: TGTGCCAGCAGTTACGGGACAGGGGAGGGCTACACCTTC
CDR3 protein: CASSYGTGEGYTF

J gene: TRBJ2-1
V gene: TRBV18
D gene: .
clone size: .
CDR3 DNA: TGTGCCAGCTCACCACAAGGGACCAATGAGCAGTTCTTC
CDR3 protein: CASSPQGTNEQFF

J gene: TRBJ2-5
V gene: TRBV11-1
D gene: TRBD1
clone size: .
CDR3 DNA: TGTGCCAGCACCACGGGACAGGGTCAGAGGGAGACCCAGTACTTC
CDR3 protein: CASTTGQGQRETQYF

J gene: TRBJ2-3
V gene: TRBV28
D gene: TRBD2
clone size: .
CDR3 DNA: TGTGCCAGCAGTTCTGGACTAGCGGGATACACAGATACGCAGTATTTT
CDR3 protein: CASSSGLAGYTDTQYF

J gene: TRBJ2-4
V gene: TRBV29-1
D gene: .
clone size: .
CDR3 DNA: TGCAGCGTTGCGAGCAAAAACATTCAGTACTTC
CDR3 protein: CSVASKNIQYF

J gene: TRBJ1-1
V gene: TRBV28
D gene: .
clone size: .
CDR3 DNA: TGTGCCAGCAGTACCTGGACGGACATGAACACTGAAGCTTTCTTT
CDR3 protein: CASSTWTDMNTEAFF

J gene: TRBJ1-1
V gene: TRBV6-5
D gene: .
clone size: once
CDR3 DNA: TGTGCCAGCAGCCGGTTGGGGGCCACTGAAGCTTTCTTT
CDR3 protein: CASSRLGATEAFF

J gene: TRBJ1-1
V gene: TRBV5-1
D gene: .
clone size: .
CDR3 DNA: TGCGCCAGCAGCTACGAGCTGGGGTTCTCTGAAGCTTTCTTT
CDR3 protein: CASSYELGFSEAFF

J gene: TRBJ1-6
V gene: TRBV30
D gene: TRBD1
clone size: .
CDR3 DNA: TGTGCCTGGAGGACAGGGGGCGGGGGACCCCTCCACTTT
CDR3 protein: CAWRTGGGGPLHF

J gene: TRBJ2-3
V gene: TRBV3-1/TRBV3-2
D gene: .
clone size: .
CDR3 DNA: TGTGCCAGCAGCACTAGGGGGGGACAGTCTAGCACAGATACGCAGTATTTT
CDR3 protein: CASSTRGGQSSTDTQYF

J gene: TRBJ1-2
V gene: TRBV11-3
D gene: .
clone size: .
CDR3 DNA: TGTGCCAGCAGCCGACGGTCACCCAACTATGGCTACACCTTC
CDR3 protein: CASSRRSPNYGYTF

J gene: TRBJ1-6
V gene: TRBV2
D gene: .
clone size: .
CDR3 DNA: TGTGCCAGCAGGGTACAGTCCCCAAGAAATTCACCCCTCCACTTT
CDR3 protein: CASRVQSPRNSPLHF

J gene: TRBJ1-1
V gene: TRBV28
D gene: .
clone size: .
CDR3 DNA: TGTGCCAGCAGTTCCCTCGGCAGCCCCCGGGACACTGAAGCTTTCTTT
CDR3 protein: CASSSLGSPRDTEAFF

J gene: TRBJ2-1
V gene: TRBV19
D gene: .
clone size: .
CDR3 DNA: TGTGCCAGTAGAGTCAGGGGCCGGGATGAGCAGTTCTTC
CDR3 protein: CASRVRGRDEQFF

J gene: TRBJ1-6
V gene: TRBV10-3
D gene: .
clone size: .
CDR3 DNA: TGTGCCACGGAGGGGGAGGGGTCCTATTCACCCCTCCACTTT
CDR3 protein: CATEGEGSYSPLHF

J gene: TRBJ2-5
V gene: TRBV19
D gene: TRBD1
clone size: .
CDR3 DNA: TGTGCCAGTAGTAAGACAGGGGGCTCCGGGACTATAGAGACCCAGTACTTC
CDR3 protein: CASSKTGGSGTIETQYF

J gene: TRBJ1-1
V gene: TRBV19
D gene: .
clone size: .
CDR3 DNA: TGTGCCAGTAGTGGGGGCAGGACTGAAGCTTTCTTT
CDR3 protein: CASSGGRTEAFF

J gene: TRBJ1-1
V gene: TRBV12-5
D gene: .
clone size: .
CDR3 DNA: TGTGCTAGTCAGTTCGCCACTGAAGCTTTCTTT
CDR3 protein: CASQFATEAFF

J gene: TRBJ2-1
V gene: TRBV19
D gene: TRBD2
clone size: .
CDR3 DNA: TGTGCCAGTAGCACCCAGGCCGGGGTAGCGGGAAGTGAGCAGTTCTTC
CDR3 protein: CASSTQAGVAGSEQFF

J gene: TRBJ2-5
V gene: TRBV7-8
D gene: TRBD1
clone size: .
CDR3 DNA: TGTGCCAGCAGCTTACACAGGGGGCAGGGAGAGACCCAGTACTTC
CDR3 protein: CASSLHRGQGETQYF

J gene: TRBJ1-5
V gene: TRBV14
D gene: .
clone size: .
CDR3 DNA: TGTGCCAGCAGCCCGGGGGCCGGGCAGCCCCAGCATTTT
CDR3 protein: CASSPGAGQPQHF

J gene: TRBJ1-2
V gene: TRBV2
D gene: .
clone size: .
CDR3 DNA: TGTGCCAGCTCCCCCGGGGGGGGTCCCTACTATGGCTACACCTTC
CDR3 protein: CASSPGGGPYYGYTF

J gene: TRBJ1-1
V gene: TRBV29-1
D gene: .
clone size: .
CDR3 DNA: TGCAGCGTTGAGGCGAACACTGAAGCTTTCTTT
CDR3 protein: CSVEANTEAFF

J gene: TRBJ2-7
V gene: TRBV5-1
D gene: TRBD2
clone size: .
CDR3 DNA: TGCGCCAGCAGCTTGACGGGCAGCGGGAGATACGAGCAGTACTTC
CDR3 protein: CASSLTGSGRYEQYF

J gene: TRBJ1-1
V gene: TRBV7-9
D gene: TRBD1
clone size: .
CDR3 DNA: TGTGCCAGCAGCCGGCGATGGACAGGGGGCTTGGACACTGAAGCTTTCTTT
CDR3 protein: CASSRRWTGGLDTEAFF

J gene: TRBJ2-7
V gene: TRBV20-1
D gene: .
clone size: .
CDR3 DNA: TGCAGTGTACAAAGGGAAAACGAGCAGTACTTC
CDR3 protein: CSVQRENEQYF

J gene: TRBJ2-1
V gene: TRBV7-2
D gene: TRBD2
clone size: .
CDR3 DNA: TGTGCCAGCAGCTTAGGGCTAGCGGGTGTAAATGAGCAGTTCTTC
CDR3 protein: CASSLGLAGVNEQFF

J gene: TRBJ2-1
V gene: TRBV4-3
D gene: TRBD2
clone size: .
CDR3 DNA: TGCGCCAGCAGCCAACATCTAGCGGGAGACTATGAGCAGTTCTTC
CDR3 protein: CASSQHLAGDYEQFF

J gene: TRBJ2-5
V gene: TRBV12-3/TRBV12-4
D gene: TRBD2
clone size: .
CDR3 DNA: TGTGCCAGCATGGCTAGCGGACAAGAGACCCAGTACTTC
CDR3 protein: CASMASGQETQYF

J gene: TRBJ1-1
V gene: TRBV6-5
D gene: .
clone size: .
CDR3 DNA: TGTGCCAGCAGTTACCGAGGGATTGGCGCTGAAGCTTTCTTT
CDR3 protein: CASSYRGIGAEAFF

J gene: TRBJ1-1
V gene: TRBV19
D gene: .
clone size: .
CDR3 DNA: TGTGCCAGTAGTATAAGGCAGGGGTGGAACACTGAAGCTTTCTTT
CDR3 protein: CASSIRQGWNTEAFF

J gene: TRBJ1-2
V gene: TRBV11-2
D gene: .
clone size: once
CDR3 DNA: TGTGCCAGCAGCTTCCTACAGGGTGATGGCTACACCTTC
CDR3 protein: CASSFLQGDGYTF

J gene: TRBJ1-3
V gene: TRBV27
D gene: .
clone size: few
CDR3 DNA: TGTGCCAGCAGTTTTTTAGGGGGGGGATCTGGAAACACCATATATTTT
CDR3 protein: CASSFLGGGSGNTIYF

J gene: TRBJ1-1
V gene: TRBV6-6
D gene: .
clone size: .
CDR3 DNA: TGTGCCAGCAGCTTTGACAGTAACACTGAAGCTTTCTTT
CDR3 protein: CASSFDSNTEAFF

J gene: TRBJ1-3
V gene: TRBV5-1
D gene: .
clone size: .
CDR3 DNA: TGCGCCAGCAGCTCCCTGGGGAAGTCTGGAAACACCATATATTTT
CDR3 protein: CASSSLGKSGNTIYF

J gene: TRBJ2-7
V gene: TRBV28
D gene: TRBD2
clone size: .
CDR3 DNA: TGTGCCAGCAGTTTCAGCCTAGCGGGACTCTCCTACGAGCAGTACTTC
CDR3 protein: CASSFSLAGLSYEQYF

J gene: TRBJ1-2
V gene: TRBV11-3
D gene: TRBD1
clone size: .
CDR3 DNA: TGTGCCACCGCGGATGGTCCCGGGACAGGGGACTATGGCTACACCTTC
CDR3 protein: CATADGPGTGDYGYTF